This TCR beta chain was identified in a study of tumor-infiltrating lymphocytes in primary liver carcinoma. cDNA specific to TCR beta was made from approximately 0.55 ug of total RNA, with a constant-region primer employed for priming. A slightly modified ARM-PCR protocol with three nested multiplex PCR rounds produced these TCR beta libraries. Two initial PCR rounds of about 10 cycles each paired TRBV1-TRBV30 forward primers with a C-beta reverse primer. TCRdb analysed the multiplex PCR reads with MiXCR anew, one entry per CDR3 protein. The sample comprises 200,000 or so distinct CDR3 sequences, around 60% of which are singletons, and about 7.1% rests with the top ten. This clonotype was recorded a few times. Germline DNA was extracted alongside blood RNA, which was obtained from unsorted whole blood. This CDR3 is 15 amino acids long. Trimming took 3 bases from V and 2 from J, leaving 12 bases between them. The germline CDR1 and CDR2 sequences are SNHLY and FYNNEI.

This TCR was sampled from an older woman with primary liver carcinoma and hepatitis B virus infection. Sequencing used peripheral blood. The gene calls are TRBV2 and TRBJ2-3; D not resolved. This chain's CDR3 is CASSERSSHTDTQYF. The CDR3 DNA reads as TGTGCCAGCAGTGAGAGGTCCTCGCACACAGATACGCAGTATTTT.